This TCR beta chain was recorded in a study of T cell repertoires in cytomegalovirus infection (dated by TCRdb to between 2018 and 2020). Looking at the study overall: Because public TCR beta signatures pointed to carriage of CMV infection together with the matching HLA type, the HLA type of each donor mattered for the analysis. Results the study describes overall, beyond this receptor: The ex vivo response was dominated by HLA-C-restricted CMV-specific TCR beta clonotypes, which also provided the single most frequent clonotype in two of eight donors. Carriers of CMV infection plus the relevant HLA type were discriminated by the cumulative frequency of public TCR beta family members in the study cohort and in an independent roughly 320-donor cohort.

Data came from an Illumina HiSeq 1500. TCRdb trimmed the raw reads at Q25, called clones with MiXCR and kept productive beta chains. Identical CDR3 proteins give one entry, which carries the most common genes and DNA. The sample data list 290,000 or so distinct CDR3 sequences, and 25% of these were observed just once. The ten largest make up roughly 13% of the sample. The CDR3 spans 15 residues, from the cysteine through the phenylalanine. Of all the DNA, just the CDR3 is kept, 45 bases in frame from base 1. The germline V end is reduced by 1 base and the J end by 5 bases; junction bases left unmatched: 5. Taken from the germline V gene, the CDR1 and CDR2 loops are SGHDN and FVKESK. A remark on this clonotype: Its antigen is not yet known. No per-base quality is available; no much larger clone lies one base away.

The source is a human donor in good health (CMV status not recorded). Some clones in this sample may be carry-over from other donors' samples. Sequenced input: PBMCs. The V and J segments used are TRBV14 and TRBJ2-1, with 7 bases matching TRBD1. The DNA reads as follows: TGTGCCAGCAGCCAAGTCTTTCAGGGGGACAATGAGCAGTTCTTC. It is translated as CASSQVFQGDNEQFF.